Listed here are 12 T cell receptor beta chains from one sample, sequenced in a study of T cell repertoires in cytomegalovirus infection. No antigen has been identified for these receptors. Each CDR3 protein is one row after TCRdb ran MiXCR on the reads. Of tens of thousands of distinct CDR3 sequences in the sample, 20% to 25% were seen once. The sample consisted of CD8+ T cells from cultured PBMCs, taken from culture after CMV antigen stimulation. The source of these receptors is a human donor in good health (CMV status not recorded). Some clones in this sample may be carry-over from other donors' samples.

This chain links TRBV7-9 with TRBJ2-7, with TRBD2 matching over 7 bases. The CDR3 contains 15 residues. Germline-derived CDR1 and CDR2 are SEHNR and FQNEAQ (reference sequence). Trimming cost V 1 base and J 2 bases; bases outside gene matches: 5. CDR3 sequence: CASSLVRGVPYEQYF. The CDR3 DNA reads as TGTGCCAGCAGCTTAGTTCGGGGGGTTCCCTACGAGCAGTACTTC.

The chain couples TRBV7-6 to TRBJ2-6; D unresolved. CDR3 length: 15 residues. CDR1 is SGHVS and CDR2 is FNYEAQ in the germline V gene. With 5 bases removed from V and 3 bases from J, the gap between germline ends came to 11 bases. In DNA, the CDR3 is TGTGCCAGCAGCCCGAAGGGTTTTGGGGCCAACGTCCTGACTTTC. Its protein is CASSPKGFGANVLTF.

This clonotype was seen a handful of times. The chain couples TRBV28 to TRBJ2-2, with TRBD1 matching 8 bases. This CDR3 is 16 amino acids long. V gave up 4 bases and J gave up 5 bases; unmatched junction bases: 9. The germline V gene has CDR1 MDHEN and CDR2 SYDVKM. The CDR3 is CASSYQGALSTGELFF. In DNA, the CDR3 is TGTGCCAGCAGTTATCAGGGGGCGCTTTCGACCGGGGAGCTGTTTTTT.

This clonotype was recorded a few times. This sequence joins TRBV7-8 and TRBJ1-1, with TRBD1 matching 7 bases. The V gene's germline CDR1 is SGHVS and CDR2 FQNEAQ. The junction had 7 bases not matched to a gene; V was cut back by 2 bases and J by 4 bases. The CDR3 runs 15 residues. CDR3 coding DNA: TGTGCCAGCAGCTTAACCCTGGACAGGTTCACTGAAGCTTTCTTT. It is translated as CASSLTLDRFTEAFF.

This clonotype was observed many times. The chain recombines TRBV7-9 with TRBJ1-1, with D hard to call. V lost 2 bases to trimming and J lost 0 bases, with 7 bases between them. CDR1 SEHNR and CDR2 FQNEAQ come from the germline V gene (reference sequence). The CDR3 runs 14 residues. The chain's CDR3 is CASSLKSLNTEAFF. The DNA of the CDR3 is TGTGCCAGCAGCTTAAAGAGTCTGAACACTGAAGCTTTCTTT.

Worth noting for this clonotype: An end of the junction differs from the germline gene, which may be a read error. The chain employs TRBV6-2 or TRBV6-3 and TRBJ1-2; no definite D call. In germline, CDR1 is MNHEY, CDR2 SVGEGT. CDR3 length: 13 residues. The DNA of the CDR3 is TGTGACAGCAGTTACGTAGCGCCTTATGGCTACACCTTC. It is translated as CDSSYVAPYGYTF.

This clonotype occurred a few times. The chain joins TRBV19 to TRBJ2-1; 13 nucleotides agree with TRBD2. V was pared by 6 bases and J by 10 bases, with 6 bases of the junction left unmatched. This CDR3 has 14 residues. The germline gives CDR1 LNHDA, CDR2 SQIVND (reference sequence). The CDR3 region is CASRPGLAGQEQFF. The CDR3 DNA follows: TGTGCCAGTAGACCGGGACTAGCGGGACAAGAGCAGTTCTTC.

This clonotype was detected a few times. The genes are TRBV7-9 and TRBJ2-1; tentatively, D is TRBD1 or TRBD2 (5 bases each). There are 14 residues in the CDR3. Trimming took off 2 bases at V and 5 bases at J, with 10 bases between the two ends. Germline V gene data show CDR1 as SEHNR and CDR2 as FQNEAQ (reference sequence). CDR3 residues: CASSLPGTHNEQFF. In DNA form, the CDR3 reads TGTGCCAGCAGCTTACCAGGGACCCACAATGAGCAGTTCTTC.

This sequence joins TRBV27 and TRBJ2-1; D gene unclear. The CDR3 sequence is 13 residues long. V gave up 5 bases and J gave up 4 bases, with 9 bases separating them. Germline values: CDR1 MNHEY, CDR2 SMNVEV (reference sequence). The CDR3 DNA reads TGTGCCAGCAGTCCGACTGGTTACAATGAGCAGTTCTTC. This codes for CASSPTGYNEQFF.

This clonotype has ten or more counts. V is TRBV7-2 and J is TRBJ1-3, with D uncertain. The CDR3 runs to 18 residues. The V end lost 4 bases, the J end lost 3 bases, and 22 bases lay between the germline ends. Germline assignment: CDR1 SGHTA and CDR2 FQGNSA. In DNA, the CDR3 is TGTGCCAGCAGCTCAATGGCGTCGGATTACATAGGTGGAAACACCATATATTTT. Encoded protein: CASSSMASDYIGGNTIYF. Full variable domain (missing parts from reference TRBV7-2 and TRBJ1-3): GAGVSQSPSNKVTEKGKDVELRCDPISGHTALYWYRQSLGQGLEFLIYFQGNSAPDKSGLPSDRFSAERTGGSVSTLTIQRTQQEDSAVYLCASSSMASDYIGGNTIYFGEGSWLTVV.

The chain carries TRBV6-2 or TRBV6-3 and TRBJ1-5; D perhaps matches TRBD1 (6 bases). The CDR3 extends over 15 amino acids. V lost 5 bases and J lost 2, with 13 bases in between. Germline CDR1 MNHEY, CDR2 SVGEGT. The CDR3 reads CASSQTGPGNQPQHF. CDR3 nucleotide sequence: TGTGCCAGCAGTCAAACAGGGCCGGGCAATCAGCCCCAGCATTTT.

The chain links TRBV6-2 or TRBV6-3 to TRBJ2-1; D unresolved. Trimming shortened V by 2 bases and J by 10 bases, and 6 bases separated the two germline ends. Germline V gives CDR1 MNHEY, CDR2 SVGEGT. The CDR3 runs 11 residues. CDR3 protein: CASSYHTEQFF. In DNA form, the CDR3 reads TGTGCCAGCAGTTACCATACAGAGCAGTTCTTC.